This section outlines one T cell receptor (beta chain) sequence together with its context. Only a few counts were recorded for this clonotype. Its antigen has not been determined. At one end the junction does not follow the germline gene, possibly because of a read error. Libraries were prepared through 5' RACE. The sample was run on an Illumina HiSeq 2500. A second PCR of about 6 to 12 cycles was run with a J-beta primer mix and a sample-barcoded 5' primer. Each TCR beta cDNA molecule received a unique molecular identifier from a template-switch 5' adaptor carrying 12 random nucleotides. Each sample yielded at least 3 million CDR3-containing paired-end reads. First-strand cDNA synthesis was performed from all RNA using the Mint cDNA synthesis kit, with priming by a TRBC-specific oligonucleotide. Following uracil-DNA glycosylase treatment, all cDNA underwent a first 18-cycle PCR with the universal primers M1SS and BC2_uni_R. Per the original workflow: For normalization, 1 million high-quality reads were randomly selected from each sample, with every read carrying a distinct molecular identifier. Instead of being binned into consensus sequences, reads with shared molecular identifiers were discarded. MiTCR, with a Q25 quality threshold and the strictest error-elimination algorithm, was used for CDR3 identification, clonotype clustering and error correction. Lower-bound total TCR beta diversity was estimated with a nonparametric unseen species model using Euler transformation. The public reads were reanalyzed by TCRdb: fastp trimming at Q25, MiXCR alignment, in-frame beta chains only. Rows are unified per CDR3 protein, each entry keeping the most common DNA and genes. What appears here as the V and J calls and clone size reflects TCRdb's work, not the paper's. The sample contains more than 600,000 distinct CDR3 sequences, about 25% of them found a single time. The ten most abundant clones make up more than 7.5% of the sample.

The data stem from a study of blood T cells in healthy people across ages (dated by TCRdb to the mid-2010s). The study in broad terms: In model experiments, template switching captured roughly one uniquely barcoded TCR beta cDNA molecule for every two T cells. The donors were divided into four age groups: young (average about 16 years), middle-aged (approximately 41), aged (about 62) and long-lived (about 79). Age-related changes in TCR beta repertoire diversity were measured in the study by deep sequencing normalized with unique cDNA molecular identifiers. Using the same blood draw, the study looked at two additional independent replicas of 1 million unique cDNA reads for two donors, one aged 18 to 30 and the other aged 80 or older. Findings and caveats that apply to the study as a whole: Conclusive comparison of naive and antigen-experienced compartments was prevented by the profiling of bulk unsorted PBMCs. Compared with the aged group, the long-lived group had more naive CD4+ T cells, fewer expanded clones and increased TCR diversity, a pattern suggesting age selection. Observed TCR beta diversity per million T cells fell roughly linearly with age, and a significant reduction was already apparent by age around 40. The percentage of naive T cells measured by flow cytometry correlated strongly with observed TCR beta diversity. Estimates of total diversity from one million sequenced T cells were regarded as lower bounds and underestimates. Donor CMV infection status was unknown, potentially confounding age-related changes in expanded clonotypes.

The roughly 39 donors, aged about 6 to 90 years, were systemically healthy Caucasian individuals from Russia. Each donor gave about 9.7 milliliters of peripheral blood, drawn into EDTA-treated Vacutainer tubes. Ficoll-Paque density-gradient centrifugation was used to isolate PBMCs, with at least 6 million per sample. Trizol reagent was used to extract total RNA from PBMCs, with at least 5.5 micrograms per sample. Naive CD45RAhigh/CD27high T cell percentages were measured by flow cytometry on a PBMC aliquot from every donor. The data were also submitted as part of a second study, on T cells of mothers and their children. The second study's paper adds: Nine systemically healthy Caucasian individuals, comprising three mothers and their six children, were included as donors. cDNA synthesis used all of the extracted RNA, with around 1.6 ug of RNA in each 15 ul reaction. In the second PCR, sample barcodes and 2-4 random nucleotides were introduced via the M1S primer. Over 8.5 million TCR beta CDR3 reads came from each mother, compared with some 3 million reads from each child. Thymic selection similarly shapes TCR recombination output in related and unrelated pairs, with minor effect from inherited differences. Normalized repertoire overlap was always slightly but never significantly higher in related than unrelated mother-child pairs. Persistent microchimeric T cell clones were not detected, at a sensitivity of 95 to 100 clones per million clonotypes. To look for features that set related mother-child pairs apart from unrelated individuals, the researchers ran deep NGS to compare the TCR beta repertoires of mothers and children. The mean age was roughly 44 +/- 4 years for the mothers and approximately 11 +/- 4 years for the children. After adapters were ligated using NEBNext reagents, the libraries underwent 100+100 nt paired-end sequencing on an Illumina HiSeq 2000. To prevent cross-contamination, the mother and child libraries were prepared a month apart and were sequenced in separate runs. Each donor had between 500,000 and 2,000,000 distinct TCR beta clonotypes identified. Naive TCR beta clonotypes were estimated from low-frequency clonotypes matched to each donor's FACS-determined naive share, without sorting.

Sequencing input: blood. The origin of this receptor is a boy aged 5 to 17 in good health.

The DNA reads as follows: TGCAGTGCTAGGGAGCGGGAGGGCGTTTACGAGCAGCACTTC. Translated, this gives CSAREREGVYEQHF. The rearranged chain carries TRBV20-1 and TRBJ2-7, with 10 bases matching TRBD2. CDR1 DFQATT and CDR2 SNEGSKA are derived from the germline V gene (reference sequence). Inclusive of the bounding cysteine and phenylalanine, the CDR3 is 14 residues long. This entry keeps only the CDR3 DNA: 42 bases, framed from base 1.